This is a list of T cell receptor beta chains from one sample in a study of blood T cells in healthy people across ages. TCRdb called the 5' RACE reads again in MiXCR, with one record for every CDR3 protein. The top ten clones hold 20% to 25% of a sample with approximately 2,000,000 distinct CDR3 sequences, approximately 39% of them seen once. The sample was blood. These receptors came from a human donor in good health. CDR3s include the opening cysteine and the closing phenylalanine or tryptophan. D genes are given only for firm matches. A clone size is listed for some rows: how often the clone was seen (once, few, many), or a class if it is expanded.

J: TRBJ1-2
D: -
size: few
V: TRBV5-6
CDR3: CASSPLDLEAYGYTF
DNA: TGTGCCAGCAGCCCCCTGGACCTGGAAGCCTATGGCTACACCTTC

J: TRBJ1-1
D: -
size: -
V: TRBV5-1
CDR3: CASSLVQPGNTEAFF
DNA: TGCGCCAGCAGCTTGGTTCAACCAGGGAACACTGAAGCTTTCTTT

J: TRBJ1-3
D: -
size: -
V: TRBV12-3/TRBV12-4
CDR3: CASRPPIGNTIYF
DNA: TGTGCCAGCAGACCCCCCATTGGAAACACCATATATTTT

J: TRBJ2-3
D: TRBD1
size: -
V: TRBV5-1
CDR3: CASSPGQRRDTQYF
DNA: TGCGCCAGCAGCCCGGGACAGCGACGGGATACGCAGTATTTT

J: TRBJ1-2
D: TRBD1
size: -
V: TRBV20-1
CDR3: CSSHTGTGDGYTF
DNA: TGCAGTTCACATACCGGGACAGGGGATGGCTACACCTTC

J: TRBJ1-2
D: TRBD1
size: few
V: TRBV12-3/TRBV12-4
CDR3: CASSLVSTGNGYTF
DNA: TGTGCCAGCAGCTTGGTTTCGACAGGGAATGGCTACACCTTC

J: TRBJ2-7
D: -
size: -
V: TRBV7-9
CDR3: CASSLSGAQYEQYF
DNA: TGTGCCAGCAGCCTCTCGGGGGCTCAGTACGAGCAGTACTTC

J: TRBJ1-5
D: -
size: -
V: TRBV2
CDR3: CASSPEGLQPQHF
DNA: TGTGCCAGCAGTCCCGAAGGGTTACAGCCCCAGCATTTT

J: TRBJ1-2
D: -
size: -
V: TRBV5-1
CDR3: CASGPDFFTF
DNA: TGCGCCAGCGGTCCAGACTTTTTCACCTTC

J: TRBJ2-4
D: -
size: few
V: TRBV12-3/TRBV12-4
CDR3: CAGSLEGGKNIQYF
DNA: TGTGCCGGCAGTTTAGAAGGTGGCAAAAACATTCAGTACTTC

J: TRBJ2-3
D: TRBD2
size: -
V: TRBV20-1
CDR3: CSAAVFSGGGRGQYF
DNA: TGCAGTGCCGCGGTATTTAGCGGGGGGGGCAGAGGGCAGTATTTT

J: TRBJ2-1
D: TRBD1
size: -
V: TRBV5-5
CDR3: CASSWVGQSYNEQFF
DNA: TGTGCCAGCAGCTGGGTGGGACAGTCCTACAATGAGCAGTTCTTC

J: TRBJ2-1
D: TRBD2
size: -
V: TRBV3-1
CDR3: CASSQDLAGGTYNEQFF
DNA: TGTGCCAGCAGCCAAGACTTAGCGGGGGGAACCTACAATGAGCAGTTCTTC

J: TRBJ1-2
D: TRBD1
size: -
V: TRBV7-2
CDR3: CASISTGGARRTYGYTF
DNA: TGTGCCAGCATCTCGACAGGGGGCGCAAGAAGGACCTATGGCTACACCTTC

J: TRBJ2-7
D: -
size: -
V: TRBV5-1
CDR3: CASSFLGLDEQYF
DNA: TGCGCCAGCAGCTTCTTAGGGTTGGACGAGCAGTACTTC

J: TRBJ2-7
D: -
size: -
V: TRBV13
CDR3: CASSLAGSREAEQYF
DNA: TGTGCCAGCAGCTTAGCAGGCAGCAGGGAGGCCGAGCAGTACTTC

J: TRBJ1-6
D: -
size: -
V: TRBV9
CDR3: CASSVETQSPLHF
DNA: TGTGCCAGCAGCGTAGAAACCCAATCACCCCTCCACTTT

J: TRBJ2-4
D: TRBD2
size: -
V: TRBV7-8
CDR3: CASSLAQKREQYF
DNA: TGTGCCAGCAGCTTAGCGCAGAAGCGGGAGCAGTACTTC

J: TRBJ1-6
D: -
size: few
V: TRBV6-2/TRBV6-3
CDR3: CASRPPGHFSPNSPLHF
DNA: TGTGCCAGCAGACCTCCGGGTCACTTTTCGCCTAATTCACCCCTCCACTTT

J: TRBJ1-1
D: -
size: -
V: TRBV7-3
CDR3: CASSPSTYRGMNTEAFF
DNA: TGTGCCAGCAGCCCCTCTACTTACCGGGGCATGAACACTGAAGCTTTCTTT

J: TRBJ2-5
D: -
size: -
V: TRBV28
CDR3: CASSSPEGVEETQYF
DNA: TGTGCCAGCAGTTCGCCCGAGGGGGTGGAAGAGACCCAGTACTTC

J: TRBJ2-5
D: -
size: few
V: TRBV7-2
CDR3: CASSPYRRDPRYQETQYF
DNA: TGTGCCAGCAGCCCCTACCGCCGGGACCCCCGATACCAAGAGACCCAGTACTTC

J: TRBJ2-1
D: -
size: few
V: TRBV29-1
CDR3: CSVATRYNEQFF
DNA: TGCAGCGTTGCTACTAGATACAATGAGCAGTTCTTC

J: TRBJ1-1
D: -
size: -
V: TRBV9
CDR3: CASSGGTGTEAFF
DNA: TGTGCCAGCAGCGGGGGTACGGGGACTGAAGCTTTCTTT

J: TRBJ2-5
D: -
size: few
V: TRBV29-1
CDR3: CSVPSPREETQYF
DNA: TGCAGCGTCCCAAGTCCCCGGGAGGAGACCCAGTACTTC

J: TRBJ2-3
D: -
size: few
V: TRBV29-1
CDR3: CSVDELADTQYF
DNA: TGCAGCGTAGACGAACTGGCAGATACGCAGTATTTT

J: TRBJ1-2
D: -
size: -
V: TRBV9
CDR3: CASGVRGGNYGYTF
DNA: TGTGCCAGCGGCGTCCGAGGGGGAAACTATGGCTACACCTTC

J: TRBJ1-6
D: -
size: few
V: TRBV5-5
CDR3: CASSHGVGGDSPLHF
DNA: TGTGCCAGCAGCCACGGGGTGGGGGGCGATTCACCCCTCCACTTT

J: TRBJ1-2
D: -
size: few
V: TRBV5-1
CDR3: CASSLGPPGSGHGYTF
DNA: TGCGCCAGCAGCTTGGGGCCGCCGGGGTCTGGTCACGGCTACACCTTC

J: TRBJ2-3
D: TRBD1
size: -
V: TRBV29-1
CDR3: CSVEGRQGGTDTQYF
DNA: TGCAGCGTTGAAGGTAGACAGGGGGGCACAGATACGCAGTATTTT

J: TRBJ1-5
D: -
size: -
V: TRBV7-2
CDR3: CASSPPGASNQPQHF
DNA: TGTGCCAGCAGCCCACCCGGGGCTAGCAATCAGCCCCAGCATTTT

J: TRBJ1-2
D: TRBD1
size: -
V: TRBV29-1
CDR3: CSVVGYRGSANYGYTF
DNA: TGCAGCGTTGTAGGTTACAGGGGGTCTGCTAACTATGGCTACACCTTC

J: TRBJ1-5
D: -
size: -
V: TRBV2
CDR3: CATNIYRNQPQHF
DNA: TGTGCCACCAACATTTACCGTAATCAGCCCCAGCATTTT

J: TRBJ2-1
D: -
size: -
V: TRBV20-1
CDR3: CNARAVYNEQFF
DNA: TGCAATGCAAGGGCAGTCTACAATGAGCAGTTCTTC

J: TRBJ1-4
D: TRBD1
size: -
V: TRBV9
CDR3: CASSARGQSNHEKLFF
DNA: TGTGCCAGCAGCGCTAGGGGACAGTCAAATCATGAAAAACTGTTTTTT

J: TRBJ2-3
D: -
size: -
V: TRBV12-3/TRBV12-4
CDR3: CASSLAPPSTDTQYF
DNA: TGTGCCAGCAGTTTAGCGCCGCCTAGCACAGATACGCAGTATTTT

J: TRBJ2-5
D: -
size: once
V: TRBV12-3/TRBV12-4
CDR3: CASSLGLSGTQYF
DNA: TGTGCCAGCAGTTTAGGGCTTTCGGGGACCCAGTACTTC

J: TRBJ2-1
D: TRBD2
size: -
V: TRBV15
CDR3: CATSRGPSGGPNSYNEQFF
DNA: TGTGCCACCAGCAGAGGCCCTAGCGGGGGGCCCAACTCCTACAATGAGCAGTTCTTC

J: TRBJ2-3
D: -
size: -
V: TRBV20-1
CDR3: CSASSQGHGTDTQYF
DNA: TGCAGTGCTAGTAGTCAGGGGCATGGGACAGATACGCAGTATTTT

J: TRBJ1-6
D: -
size: -
V: TRBV12-3/TRBV12-4
CDR3: CASSFQEGTSYNSPLHF
DNA: TGTGCCAGCAGTTTTCAGGAGGGCACCTCCTATAATTCACCCCTCCACTTT

J: TRBJ2-1
D: -
size: -
V: TRBV12-5
CDR3: CASARFGQRSYNEQFF
DNA: TGTGCTAGTGCACGTTTTGGGCAGCGCTCCTACAATGAGCAGTTCTTC

J: TRBJ1-2
D: -
size: -
V: TRBV29-1
CDR3: CSVVPSPGSDYGCTF
DNA: TGCAGCGTTGTTCCCAGCCCAGGGTCGGACTATGGCTGCACCTTC

J: TRBJ1-4
D: TRBD1
size: once
V: TRBV19
CDR3: CASRTNTGGEEKLFF
DNA: TGTGCCAGTAGAACTAATACAGGGGGAGAGGAAAAACTGTTTTTT

J: TRBJ2-3
D: -
size: few
V: TRBV12-3/TRBV12-4
CDR3: CASSLQGRHTQYF
DNA: TGTGCCAGCAGTTTACAGGGGAGGCATACGCAGTATTTT

J: TRBJ2-7
D: -
size: -
V: TRBV7-9
CDR3: CASNYDRRSIYEQYF
DNA: TGTGCCAGCAACTACGACAGGCGTTCCATCTACGAGCAGTACTTC

J: TRBJ1-1
D: TRBD1
size: -
V: TRBV12-3/TRBV12-4
CDR3: CASSITGVSTEAFF
DNA: TGTGCCAGCAGTATCACAGGGGTTTCCACTGAAGCTTTCTTT

J: TRBJ2-7
D: TRBD2
size: -
V: TRBV20-1
CDR3: CSASGLAGDEQYF
DNA: TGCAGTGCTAGCGGACTAGCGGGAGACGAGCAGTACTTC

J: TRBJ1-2
D: -
size: once
V: TRBV20-1
CDR3: CSARGPLGFYGYTF
DNA: TGCAGTGCTAGAGGTCCGTTGGGTTTTTACGGCTACACCTTC

J: TRBJ1-6
D: TRBD1
size: few
V: TRBV5-5
CDR3: CASSSVVGQGARPLHF
DNA: TGTGCCAGCAGCTCCGTGGTAGGACAGGGGGCGAGGCCCCTCCACTTT

J: TRBJ2-5
D: -
size: once
V: TRBV12-3/TRBV12-4
CDR3: CASSLGTVGGTQYF
DNA: TGTGCCAGCAGTTTAGGGACAGTTGGCGGGACCCAGTACTTC

J: TRBJ2-7
D: TRBD1
size: -
V: TRBV29-1
CDR3: CSSRDRTYEQYF
DNA: TGCAGCTCCCGGGACAGAACCTACGAGCAGTACTTC

J: TRBJ2-3
D: -
size: -
V: TRBV7-2
CDR3: CASSPLRTIDTQYF
DNA: TGTGCCAGCAGCCCTCTGAGGACCATAGATACGCAGTATTTT